The rows below give T cell receptor beta chains drawn from one sample of a study of blood T cells in healthy people across ages. A single record per CDR3 protein comes from TCRdb applying MiXCR to the 5' RACE reads. The sample contains about 1.4 million distinct CDR3 sequences, roughly 59% of which appear only once. Material for sequencing was blood. Receptors originate from a man aged 18 to 30 in good health. The CDR3 runs from the conserved cysteine through the conserved F or W. A D gene is named only where the DNA matches it firmly. Part of the rows lack a size; the others show once, few, many or a class for expanded clones.

NA	TRBV27	TRBJ2-1	NA	TGTGCCAGCAGTTTAGCAGTTTTTCCCGACAATGAGCAGTTCTTC	CASSLAVFPDNEQFF
NA	TRBV20-1	TRBJ2-1	many	TGCAGTGCTAGGGGGCAGCTTAATGAGCAGTTCTTC	CSARGQLNEQFF
NA	TRBV5-1	TRBJ2-3	NA	TGCGCCAGCAGCGCTCCAGGGGATACGCAGTATTTT	CASSAPGDTQYF
TRBD1	TRBV20-1	TRBJ2-4	NA	TGCAGTGCAAGTGGACAGGGAGGAAACATTCAGTACTTC	CSASGQGGNIQYF
NA	TRBV5-1	TRBJ2-1	NA	TGCGCCAGCAGTGATGACGGCAATGAGCAGTTCTTC	CASSDDGNEQFF
TRBD1	TRBV6-4	TRBJ2-1	few	TGTGCCAGCAGTGAGAGTGAGGGACAGGCTAATGAGCAGTTCTTC	CASSESEGQANEQFF
TRBD2	TRBV4-1	TRBJ2-1	few	TGCGCCAGCAGCCAAGACCGGGAGGGCCTCAATGAGCAGTTCTTC	CASSQDREGLNEQFF
TRBD2	TRBV2	TRBJ2-7	NA	TGTGCCAGCACCGGGACTAGTAGTGTCTACGAGCAGTACTTC	CASTGTSSVYEQYF
TRBD2	TRBV7-9	TRBJ2-7	NA	TGTGCCAGCAGCTTTAGCGGGAGGGCTAACGAGCAGTACTTC	CASSFSGRANEQYF
NA	TRBV21-1	TRBJ1-1	few	TGTGCCAGCAGCAAAGGAATGTCGGGACAGGGGTTACTCGGCACTGAAGCTTTCTTT	CASSKGMSGQGLLGTEAFF
NA	TRBV27	TRBJ2-1	NA	TGTGCCAGCAGTTTAACGGGGTTTGAGCAGTTCTTC	CASSLTGFEQFF
TRBD1	TRBV4-3	TRBJ2-1	NA	TGCGCCAGCAGCCCTACAGGGGGTTTCATTGAGCAGTTCTTC	CASSPTGGFIEQFF
NA	TRBV6-1	TRBJ2-7	NA	TGTGCCAGCAGTGCCTACGGACAGAGGAGCTCCTACGAGCAGTACTTC	CASSAYGQRSSYEQYF
NA	TRBV4-1	TRBJ2-1	NA	TGCGCCAGCAGCCAAGTCGGGCAGGAGATCAATGAGCAGTTCTTC	CASSQVGQEINEQFF
TRBD2	TRBV7-9	TRBJ2-5	NA	TGTGCCAGCAGCTTGCGTAGGGAGCGGGAGAGCAAAGAGACCCAGTACTTC	CASSLRRERESKETQYF
TRBD1	TRBV10-3	TRBJ1-4	NA	TGTGCCACCTCGTACGCAGGGGGTGGTACTAATGAAAAACTGTTTTTT	CATSYAGGGTNEKLFF
NA	TRBV30	TRBJ2-1	few	TGTGCCTGGATTGGTCATTGGGGTCAGATAAACAATGAGCAGTTCTTC	CAWIGHWGQINNEQFF
NA	TRBV4-1	TRBJ2-5	NA	TGCGCCAGCAGCCAAGATCTATCTGAGCAGTACTTC	CASSQDLSEQYF
NA	TRBV6-5	TRBJ1-5	NA	TGTGCCAGCAGTTACTCGATAGGTGGAAATCAGCCCCAGCATTTT	CASSYSIGGNQPQHF
NA	TRBV20-1	TRBJ1-5	NA	TGCAGTGCTAGTCCAGACCCGGGACCCCAGCATTTT	CSASPDPGPQHF
NA	TRBV20-1	TRBJ1-1	NA	TGCAGTGCAAGAATCCCCCCGGAGGCTAGCACTGAAGCTTTCTTT	CSARIPPEASTEAFF
NA	TRBV5-5	TRBJ1-5	NA	TGTGCCAGCACCCCGACGACGGGGAATAGCAATCAGCCCCAGCATTTT	CASTPTTGNSNQPQHF
TRBD2	TRBV15	TRBJ2-3	NA	TGTGCCACCAGCAGGGATGCGCGGGGGGGCGTGCCAGATACGCAGTATTTT	CATSRDARGGVPDTQYF
NA	TRBV20-1	TRBJ1-1	NA	TGCAGTGCTAGAGCATACGGAGCCACTGAAGCTTTCTTT	CSARAYGATEAFF
TRBD2	TRBV14	TRBJ2-1	once	TGTGCCAGCAGGGCGAGGACTAGCGGGGTCAATGAGCAGTTCTTC	CASRARTSGVNEQFF
NA	TRBV10-3	TRBJ2-1	few	TGTGCCATCAGCGAGGGGGGGGACGGACTAGAACATAACAATGAGCAGTTCTTC	CAISEGGDGLEHNNEQFF
NA	TRBV2	TRBJ2-2	few	TGTGCCACCTTGGGTAGTGGGGATTTTCTCCTCACCGGGGAGCTGTTTTTT	CATLGSGDFLLTGELFF
TRBD1	TRBV27	TRBJ2-7	few	TGTGCCAGCAACCGACAGGGGAGTTACGAGCAGTACTTC	CASNRQGSYEQYF
NA	TRBV4-3	TRBJ2-7	few	TGCGCCAGCAGCCAATTCGCCGGAGGTGAGCAGTACTTC	CASSQFAGGEQYF
NA	TRBV4-1	TRBJ2-3	NA	TGCGCCAGCAGCTTCCACGACCGGGACGAGCAGTATTTT	CASSFHDRDEQYF
TRBD2	TRBV20-1	TRBJ2-7	NA	TGCAGTGCTAGTGGACTACTAGCGGCCGGAAGCTCCTACGAGCAGTACTTC	CSASGLLAAGSSYEQYF
TRBD2	TRBV5-1	TRBJ2-2	NA	TGCGCCAGCAGCCCGACTAGCGGACACACCGGGGAGCTGTTTTTT	CASSPTSGHTGELFF
TRBD2	TRBV5-1	TRBJ2-1	few	TGCGCCAGCAGTTCCGGGACTAGCGGTCTCAATGAGCAGTTCTTC	CASSSGTSGLNEQFF
NA	TRBV5-1	TRBJ2-5	NA	TGCGCCAGCAGCTCCCGAGGAAGGGCCGTAGAGACCCAGTACTTC	CASSSRGRAVETQYF
TRBD1	TRBV4-1	TRBJ1-4	NA	TGCGCCAGCAGCCCGGACAGGGGGAGTGAAAAACTGTTTTTT	CASSPDRGSEKLFF
TRBD1	TRBV10-3	TRBJ2-1	NA	TGTGCCATCAGTGAGGCCCCCGACAGGGTATCCTACAATGAGCAGTTCTTC	CAISEAPDRVSYNEQFF
NA	TRBV28	TRBJ2-2	NA	TGTGCCAGCACCGGGGGTTTGGCCGGGGAGCTGTTTTTT	CASTGGLAGELFF
NA	TRBV14	TRBJ2-7	NA	TGTGCCAGCAGCCAAGCCGCCACAGTCCCCTCCTACGAGCAGTACTTC	CASSQAATVPSYEQYF
NA	TRBV29-1	TRBJ1-4	NA	TGCAGCGTTGGGGGCAGGGCAAATGAAAAACTGTTTTTT	CSVGGRANEKLFF
TRBD1	TRBV20-1	TRBJ2-7	NA	TGCAGTGCTACGGGGGACAGGGTAAGCGAGCAGTACTTC	CSATGDRVSEQYF
TRBD2	TRBV6-1	TRBJ2-1	NA	TGTGCCAGCAGTGAGAAAGGGACTAGAGGGGCCTATGAGCAGTTCTTC	CASSEKGTRGAYEQFF
TRBD1	TRBV27	TRBJ2-7	NA	TGTGCCAGCAGTTTATTGACAGGGCTCCCCTACGAGCAGTACTTC	CASSLLTGLPYEQYF
NA	TRBV20-1	TRBJ2-7	NA	TGCAGTGCTGCCGGTGGGGCCACCCTCGAGCAGTACTTC	CSAAGGATLEQYF
NA	TRBV29-1	TRBJ2-7	NA	TGCAGCGCCTCAGAATCAGGCAATGAGCAGTACTTC	CSASESGNEQYF
NA	TRBV24-1	TRBJ2-1	NA	TGTGCCACCAGTGAACCGACCCGACCCTCCTACAATGAGCAGTTCTTC	CATSEPTRPSYNEQFF
NA	TRBV6-5	TRBJ1-2	NA	TGTGCCAGCAGACGGTCCGCGGGTAGAGGCTACATCTTC	CASRRSAGRGYIF
NA	TRBV29-1	TRBJ1-2	NA	TGCAGCGTTGATTGGTCAGCCGGGGGGGGCTACACCTTC	CSVDWSAGGGYTF
TRBD1	TRBV9	TRBJ1-1	few	TGTGCCAGCAGCTTCGGACAGGGGAGTCGATCTGAAGCTTTCTTT	CASSFGQGSRSEAFF
TRBD2	TRBV20-1	TRBJ2-3	NA	TGCAGTGCTAGAGAGGGGACTAGCGGGTTCCTGAGGGGACCAGATACGCAGTATTTT	CSAREGTSGFLRGPDTQYF
NA	TRBV12-5	TRBJ2-1	NA	TGTGCTAGTGGTTCCATCAACAATGAGCAGTTCTTC	CASGSINNEQFF
TRBD2	TRBV5-6	TRBJ2-7	NA	TGTGCCAGCAGCTCTAGCGGGAGCCAATACGAGCAGTACTTC	CASSSSGSQYEQYF
TRBD1	TRBV12-3/TRBV12-4	TRBJ1-1	many	TGTGCCAGCATCCACAGGGGTTCGGACACTGAAGCTTTCTTT	CASIHRGSDTEAFF
NA	TRBV5-1	TRBJ1-1	NA	TGCGCCAGCAGTTCGAGGGCCTTCTCCATGAACACTGAAGTTTTCTTT	CASSSRAFSMNTEVFF
TRBD1	TRBV4-1	TRBJ1-2	NA	TGCGCCAGCAGCCATGGGACAGGGGGCCTTTCTAACTATGGCTACACCTTC	CASSHGTGGLSNYGYTF
NA	TRBV7-9	TRBJ2-7	few	TGTGCCAGCAGCTTTGCGGGCAGGACCTACGAGCAGTACTTC	CASSFAGRTYEQYF
NA	TRBV6-5	TRBJ2-7	NA	TGTGCCAGCAGGTTCCCTGACGGGTACGAGCAGTACTTC	CASRFPDGYEQYF
TRBD1	TRBV25-1	TRBJ2-7	few	TGTGCCAGCAGTGATCTAACACCGGGACAGAACTACGAGCAGTACTTC	CASSDLTPGQNYEQYF
NA	TRBV28	TRBJ1-2	NA	TGTGCCAGCAGTTTAATGCAACTATATGGCTACACCTTC	CASSLMQLYGYTF
NA	TRBV20-1	TRBJ2-7	NA	TGCAGTGCTAGAGGGCGCGGTGAGCAGTACTTC	CSARGRGEQYF